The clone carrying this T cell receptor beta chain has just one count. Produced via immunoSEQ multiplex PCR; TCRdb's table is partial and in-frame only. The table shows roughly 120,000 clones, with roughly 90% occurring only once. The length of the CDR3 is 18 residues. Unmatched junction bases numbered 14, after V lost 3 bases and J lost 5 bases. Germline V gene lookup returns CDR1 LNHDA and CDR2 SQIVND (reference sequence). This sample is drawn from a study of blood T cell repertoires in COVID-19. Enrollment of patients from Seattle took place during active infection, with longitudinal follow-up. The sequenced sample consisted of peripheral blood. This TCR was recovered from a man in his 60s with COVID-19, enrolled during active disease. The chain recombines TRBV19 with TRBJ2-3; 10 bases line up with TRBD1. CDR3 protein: CASSIGTRTGGIGDTQYF. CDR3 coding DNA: TGTGCCAGTAGTATCGGGACGCGGACAGGGGGTATAGGAGATACGCAGTATTTT. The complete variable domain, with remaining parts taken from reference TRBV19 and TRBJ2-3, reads DGGITQSPKYLFRKEGQNVTLSCEQNLNHDAMYWYRQDPGQGLRLIYYSQIVNDFQKGDIAEGYSVSREKKESFPLTVTSAQKNPTAFYLCASSIGTRTGGIGDTQYFGPGTRLTVL.